A single sample gave rise to the 19 T cell receptor beta chains below, sequenced in a study of OX40 agonist ivuxolimab in advanced cancers. Sequencing was performed with immunoSEQ multiplex PCR; in TCRdb, only in-frame clones are kept and a portion is missing. The table shows 35,000 to 45,000 clones, with more than 70% occurring only once. The sequences come from CD4+ or CD8+ T cells sorted from blood, collected in a trial of the OX40 agonist ivuxolimab. These receptors all come from an adult with an advanced solid tumor such as melanoma, head and neck, liver or kidney cancer.

This clone came up a few times. The chain uses TRBV7-6 and TRBJ2-2; 9 bases are shared with TRBD2. Losses at the gene ends were 5 bases for V and 4 bases for J; bases not matched to a gene: 8. The CDR3 runs 16 residues. Looked up from germline, CDR1 is SGHVS and CDR2 is FNYEAQ. CDR3 in amino acids: CASSRSGLASTGELFF. DNA for the CDR3: TGTGCCAGCAGCCGATCGGGACTAGCATCCACCGGGGAGCTGTTTTTT.

The chain joins TRBV19 to TRBJ2-7; D gene uncertain. In germline, CDR1 is LNHDA, CDR2 SQIVND (reference sequence). V lost 6 bases and J lost 6, with 15 bases in between. This CDR3 comprises 13 residues. The CDR3 loop reads CASSRIPGREQYF. The CDR3 DNA is TGTGCCAGTAGCAGGATTCCGGGTCGCGAGCAGTACTTC.

The V call is TRBV11-2, the J call TRBJ2-5; D is possibly TRBD2 (7 bases). Germline V gene data show CDR1 as SGHAT and CDR2 as FQNNGV. Trimming pared 0 bases from V and 4 bases from J, leaving 12 bases between. There are 15 residues in the CDR3. The CDR3 is CASSLDVRGGETQYF. Written as DNA, the CDR3 is TGTGCCAGCAGCTTAGATGTAAGGGGGGGAGAGACCCAGTACTTC.

In this sample, this clone turned up once. V usage is TRBV27 and J usage is TRBJ1-1; D is unresolved. Germline lookup yields CDR1 MNHEY and CDR2 SMNVEV (reference sequence). The CDR3 loop spans 13 amino acids. The V end lost 3 bases, the J end lost 4 bases, and 9 bases lay between the germline ends. CDR3 nucleotides: TGTGCCAGCAGTTTTTCGGTTTCCACTGAAGCTTTCTTT. Translated: CASSFSVSTEAFF.

V is TRBV5-1 and J is TRBJ1-1, with 7 bases aligning to TRBD1. With V trimmed by 0 bases and J by 5 bases, 10 bases remained unmatched. The CDR3 is made up of 16 amino acids. Germline V lookup: CDR1 SGHRS, CDR2 YFSETQ. The CDR3 nucleotides are TGCGCCAGCAGCTTGGGGACAGGAGCCTTGGGGACTGAAGCTTTCTTT. Its protein is CASSLGTGALGTEAFF.

This clone was picked up one time. The chain recombines TRBV25-1 with TRBJ1-5, with D uncertain. Trimming stripped 8 bases from V and 0 bases from J, with 11 bases between. Germline V lookup: CDR1 MGHDK, CDR2 SYGVNS. This CDR3 is 14 amino acids long. The CDR3 here is CASSDGDSNQPQHF. The CDR3 region has the DNA TGTGCCAGCTCGGACGGAGATAGCAATCAGCCCCAGCATTTT.

The J gene is TRBJ1-5, the V gene TRBV27; D call uncertain. V was shortened by 2 bases and J by 3 bases, with 8 bases between the two germline ends. Germline CDR1 MNHEY, CDR2 SMNVEV (reference sequence). The CDR3 length is 14 residues. In DNA form, the CDR3 reads TGTGCCAGCAGTTTAGTCGGCCCCAATCAGCCCCAGCATTTT. It specifies CASSLVGPNQPQHF.

V gene TRBV27 combines with J gene TRBJ2-7; D call uncertain. Trimming took 5 bases from V and 3 from J, leaving 11 bases between them. From germline, CDR1 is MNHEY and CDR2 SMNVEV (reference sequence). The CDR3 consists of 13 residues. The CDR3 DNA sequence: TGTGCCAGCAGTGTAGGACCGAGCTACGAGCAGTACTTC. Encoded protein: CASSVGPSYEQYF.

The chain links TRBV2 to TRBJ2-4; perhaps TRBD1 as D (7 bases). The ends were cut back, 2 bases at V and 3 bases at J, with 17 bases in the middle. Germline V CDR1 and CDR2: SNHLY, FYNNEI. CDR3 length equals 17 residues. The CDR3 DNA reads TGTGCCAGCAGTGAATTGAGGAGGGGGCGAGGCAAAAACATTCAGTACTTC. Protein sequence: CASSELRRGRGKNIQYF.

The chain couples TRBV6-5 to TRBJ1-3; no clear D. Deletions cut 5 bases from V and 4 bases from J, with 12 bases between. This CDR3 is built from 14 residues. The V gene's germline CDR1 is MNHEY and CDR2 SVGAGI. DNA for the CDR3: TGTGCCAGCAGTCTGCGCGGGAGAGGAAACACCATATATTTT. Its protein is CASSLRGRGNTIYF.

The chain combines TRBV28 with TRBJ2-2; TRBD1 aligns across 8 bases. CDR1 and CDR2 from the germline V gene are MDHEN and SYDVKM. The CDR3 runs to 14 residues. V shed 5 bases, J shed 7 bases, and the junction held 6 bases outside the gene matches. CDR3 DNA: TGTGCCAGCAGTCCTGACAGGGGTGTCGGGGAGCTGTTTTTT. It yields the protein CASSPDRGVGELFF.

This clone was counted a single time. The chain carries TRBV2 and TRBJ1-2, with D perhaps TRBD1 (5 bases). Trimming shortened V by 3 bases and J by 4 bases, and 21 bases separated the two germline ends. CDR3 size: 17 residues. The germline gives CDR1 SNHLY, CDR2 FYNNEI. The CDR3 loop reads CASSDPGDLLLFYGYTF. CDR3 in DNA: TGTGCCAGCAGTGACCCCGGGGACCTTCTCTTGTTCTATGGCTACACCTTC. The variable domain in full, completed from reference TRBV2 and TRBJ1-2, reads EPEVTQTPSHQVTQMGQEVILRCVPISNHLYFYWYRQILGQKVEFLVSFYNNEISEKSEIFDDQFSVERPDGSNFTLKIRSTKLEDSAMYFCASSDPGDLLLFYGYTFGSGTRLTVV.

The chain joins TRBV15 to TRBJ2-1; 7 bases match TRBD2. Germline V gene data show CDR1 as LNHNV and CDR2 as YYDKDF (reference sequence). The CDR3 covers 13 residues. V shed 8 bases and J 4 bases; nucleotides not matched to a gene: 5. As DNA, the CDR3 is TGTGCCACCGATGGCGGGAGTTACAATGAGCAGTTCTTC. This sequence encodes CATDGGSYNEQFF.

This clone has only a few counts. The chain joins TRBV21-1 to TRBJ2-2; the table's TRBD1 call for D was not verified on the DNA. TRBV21-1 is a listed pseudogene. The CDR3 runs 18 residues. CDR3 nucleotides: TGTGCCAGCAAACTCCGGACAATAGACAATGGGGTCACCGGGGAGCTGTTTTTT. Translating it yields CASKLRTIDNGVTGELFF.

J is TRBJ2-5 and V is TRBV5-6, with D perhaps matching TRBD2 (6 bases). The CDR3 covers 12 residues. Germline V gives CDR1 SGHDT, CDR2 YYEEEE. V lost 5 bases and J 5 bases, leaving 10 bases between the germline ends. In DNA, the CDR3 is TGTGCCAGCAGGGGGGGTGAGGAGACCCAGTACTTC. Translating gives CASRGGEETQYF.

This clone was observed once. This sequence joins TRBV11-2 and TRBJ1-1, with D perhaps TRBD1 (6 bases). The V end was cut by 1 base, the J end by 6 bases, with 12 bases between. The CDR3 totals 14 residues. Germline assignment: CDR1 SGHAT and CDR2 FQNNGV. The CDR3 DNA sequence: TGTGCCAGCAGCTTAGGCCAGGGGTTTTCTGAAGCTTTCTTT. It yields the protein CASSLGQGFSEAFF.

This clone was counted once. The V gene is TRBV5-1, the J gene TRBJ2-2, with D possibly matching TRBD1 (5 bases). Germline V gene sequence: CDR1 SGHRS, CDR2 YFSETQ. Trimming removed 1 base at V and 6 bases at J, with 19 bases between. This CDR3 spans 17 amino acids. CDR3 sequence reads: CASSLQRRVIKAGELFF. The CDR3, as DNA: TGCGCCAGCAGCTTGCAACGCAGGGTAATCAAGGCCGGGGAGCTGTTTTTT.

The CDR3 protein is CASSLQVRYEQYF. The CDR3 DNA reads as TGTGCCAGCAGCTTGCAAGTCAGATACGAGCAGTACTTC. The chain joins TRBV5-6 to TRBJ2-7; unclear D gene. The CDR3 has 13 amino acids. Germline V gene lookup returns CDR1 SGHDT and CDR2 YYEEEE. With 1 base removed from V and 4 bases from J, the gap between germline ends came to 9 bases.

Worth noting for this clone: Germline and junction disagree at one end, which may indicate a read error. The J gene is TRBJ2-2, the V gene TRBV19, with TRBD2 matching 9 bases. CDR3 length: 13 residues. Per the germline V gene, CDR1 is LNHDA and CDR2 is SQIVND (reference sequence). The chain's CDR3 is CAGSGSGNGELFF. CDR3 nucleotides: TGTGCCGGTAGCGGGAGTGGTAACGGGGAGCTGTTTTTT.